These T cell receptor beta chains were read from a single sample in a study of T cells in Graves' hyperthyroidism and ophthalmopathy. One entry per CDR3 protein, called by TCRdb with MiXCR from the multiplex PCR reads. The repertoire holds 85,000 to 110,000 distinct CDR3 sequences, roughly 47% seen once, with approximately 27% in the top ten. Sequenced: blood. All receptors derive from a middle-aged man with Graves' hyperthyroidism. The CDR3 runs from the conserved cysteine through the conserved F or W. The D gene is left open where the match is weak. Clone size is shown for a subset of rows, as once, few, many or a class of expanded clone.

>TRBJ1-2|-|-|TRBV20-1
CSARGRGNTF
TGCAGTGCTAGGGGGAGGGGTAACACCTTC
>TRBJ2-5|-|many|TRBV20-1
CSARYQERTQYF
TGCAGTGCTAGATATCAGGAGCGGACCCAGTACTTC
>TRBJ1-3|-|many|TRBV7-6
CASSRDNSGNTIYF
TGTGCCAGCAGCCGGGACAACTCTGGAAACACCATATATTTT
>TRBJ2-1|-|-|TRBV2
CASSERGDYNEQFF
TGTGCCAGCAGTGAAAGGGGGGACTACAATGAGCAGTTCTTC
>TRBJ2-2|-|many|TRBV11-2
CASSPVNTGELFF
TGTGCCAGCAGCCCGGTGAACACCGGGGAGCTGTTTTTT
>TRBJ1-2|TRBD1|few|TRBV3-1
CATATGGYGYTF
TGTGCCACCGCGACAGGGGGTTATGGCTACACCTTC
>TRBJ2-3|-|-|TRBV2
CVSSGTRRRTDTQYF
TGTGTCAGCAGTGGGACGCGGCGGCGCACAGATACGCAGTATTTT
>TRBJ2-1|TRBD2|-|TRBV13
CASSLPTSGGLQFF
TGTGCCAGCAGCCTACCGACTAGCGGGGGGTTACAGTTCTTC
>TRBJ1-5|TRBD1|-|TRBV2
CASNSGTGNVQPQHF
TGTGCCAGCAATTCCGGGACAGGGAACGTTCAGCCCCAGCATTTT
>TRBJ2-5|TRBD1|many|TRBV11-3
CASSPGTGRETQYF
TGTGCCAGCAGCCCAGGGACAGGGAGAGAGACCCAGTACTTC
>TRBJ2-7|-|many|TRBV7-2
CASSLARLGGSYEQYF
TGTGCCAGCAGCTTAGCGCGGCTAGGTGGCTCCTACGAGCAGTACTTC
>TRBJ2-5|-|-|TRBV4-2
CASSPAAETQYF
TGTGCCAGCAGCCCGGCGGCGGAGACCCAGTACTTC
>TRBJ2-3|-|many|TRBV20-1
CSARKGSGTQYF
TGCAGTGCTAGGAAGGGTTCAGGTACGCAGTATTTT
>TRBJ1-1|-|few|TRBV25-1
CASSVARDTEAFF
TGTGCCAGCAGTGTTGCCAGGGACACTGAAGCTTTCTTT
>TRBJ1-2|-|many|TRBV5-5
CASSLSPSSYGYTF
TGTGCCAGCAGCTTGTCGCCCAGTTCATATGGCTACACCTTC
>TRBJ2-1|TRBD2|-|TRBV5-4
CASSVEAGRALGLYNEQFF
TGTGCCAGCAGCGTTGAGGCCGGGAGGGCCCTTGGCTTGTACAATGAGCAGTTCTTC
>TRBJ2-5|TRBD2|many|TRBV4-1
CASSFRASGGGETQYF
TGCGCCAGCAGTTTCCGTGCAAGCGGGGGGGGAGAGACCCAGTACTTC
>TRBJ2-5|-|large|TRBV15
CATSRDPQDLNQETQYF
TGTGCCACCAGCAGAGATCCGCAGGATTTAAACCAAGAGACCCAGTACTTC
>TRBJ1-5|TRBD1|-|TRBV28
CASSFPGGDQPQHF
TGTGCCAGCAGTTTCCCAGGGGGGGATCAGCCCCAGCATTTT
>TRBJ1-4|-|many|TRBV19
CATKAEATNEKLFF
TGTGCCACTAAAGCAGAGGCAACTAATGAAAAACTGTTTTTT
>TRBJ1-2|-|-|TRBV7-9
CASSGGGGAGNTF
TGTGCCAGCAGCGGAGGGGGGGGGGCTGGAAACACCTTC
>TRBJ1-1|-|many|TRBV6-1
CASRMEGMAEAFF
TGTGCCAGCAGAATGGAGGGAATGGCTGAAGCTTTCTTT
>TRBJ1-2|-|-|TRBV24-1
CATLSQGSYGYTF
TGTGCCACCCTGTCACAGGGAAGCTATGGCTACACCTTC
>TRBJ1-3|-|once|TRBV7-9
CASRVGTPGNTIYF
TGTGCCAGCAGGGTCGGGACACCTGGAAACACCATATATTTT
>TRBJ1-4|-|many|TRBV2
CASSEVSGGKLFF
TGTGCCAGCAGTGAAGTGTCCGGAGGAAAACTGTTTTTT
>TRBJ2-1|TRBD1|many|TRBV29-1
CSVEGRTGDNEQFF
TGCAGCGTTGAAGGTCGGACAGGGGACAATGAGCAGTTCTTC
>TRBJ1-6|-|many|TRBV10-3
CAISPAGGDNSPLHF
TGTGCCATCAGCCCAGCAGGAGGGGATAATTCACCCCTCCACTTT
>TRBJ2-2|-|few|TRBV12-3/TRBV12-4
CASSFERSNTGELFF
TGTGCCAGCAGTTTTGAAAGGTCGAACACCGGGGAGCTGTTTTTT
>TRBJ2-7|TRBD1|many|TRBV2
CASSRTGDYEQYF
TGTGCCAGCAGCCGGACAGGGGACTACGAGCAGTACTTC
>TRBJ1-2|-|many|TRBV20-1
CSARDVRGPIPSYGYTF
TGCAGTGCTAGAGATGTCAGGGGACCTATCCCCAGCTATGGCTACACCTTC
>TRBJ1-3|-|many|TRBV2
CASGDAIISGNTIYF
TGTGCCAGCGGCGATGCGATTATCTCTGGAAACACCATATATTTT
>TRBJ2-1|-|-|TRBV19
CASSEGGREFF
TGTGCCAGTAGTGAGGGGGGCAGGGAGTTCTTC
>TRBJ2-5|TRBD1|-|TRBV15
CATNRGQETQYF
TGTGCCACCAACAGGGGCCAAGAGACCCAGTACTTC
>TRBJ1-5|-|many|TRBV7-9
CASSLTNQPQHF
TGTGCCAGCAGCTTAACCAATCAGCCCCAGCATTTT
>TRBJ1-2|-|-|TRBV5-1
CASRDSKGYGHTF
TGCGCCAGCAGGGACAGCAAGGGCTATGGCCACACCTTC
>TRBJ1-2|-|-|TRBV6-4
CASSFWGVEIESNYGYTF
TGTGCCAGCAGTTTTTGGGGGGTCGAAATCGAGTCGAACTATGGCTACACCTTC
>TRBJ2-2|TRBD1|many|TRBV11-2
CASSSGTDSGELFF
TGTGCCAGCAGCTCCGGGACAGATAGCGGGGAGCTGTTTTTT
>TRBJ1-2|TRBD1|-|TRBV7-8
CASSSGQAYGYTF
TGTGCCAGCAGCTCTGGACAGGCCTATGGCTACACCTTC
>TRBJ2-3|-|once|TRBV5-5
CASGYRDSTDTQYF
TGTGCCAGCGGTTACCGGGACAGCACAGATACGCAGTATTTT
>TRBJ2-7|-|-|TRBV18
CASSTENYEQYF
TGTGCCAGCTCAACAGAAAACTACGAGCAGTACTTC
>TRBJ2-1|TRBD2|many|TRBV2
CASSYPTGSGYDNEQFF
TGTGCCAGCAGTTACCCCACGGGTAGCGGGTACGACAATGAGCAGTTCTTC
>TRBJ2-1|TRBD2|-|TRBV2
CASSLAGGPREQFF
TGTGCCAGCAGTTTAGCGGGAGGGCCCCGTGAGCAGTTCTTC
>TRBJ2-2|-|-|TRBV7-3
CASSTPGQRYFGELFF
TGTGCCAGCAGTACCCCGGGACAACGGTATTTCGGGGAGCTGTTTTTT
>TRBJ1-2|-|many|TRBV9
CASSVQSSNYGYTF
TGTGCCAGCAGCGTACAGTCATCTAACTATGGCTACACCTTC
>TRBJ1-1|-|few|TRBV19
CASRGSESEAFF
TGTGCCAGTAGAGGAAGCGAATCTGAAGCTTTCTTT
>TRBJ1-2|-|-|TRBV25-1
CASSAPHDSYGYTF
TGTGCCAGCAGTGCTCCTCACGATAGCTATGGCTACACCTTC
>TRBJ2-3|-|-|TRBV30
CAWSPQQLDTQYF
TGTGCCTGGAGTCCCCAACAATTAGATACGCAGTATTTT
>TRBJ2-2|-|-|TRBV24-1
CATSDRLAGELFF
TGTGCCACCAGTGATAGGCTAGCGGGGGAGCTGTTTTTT
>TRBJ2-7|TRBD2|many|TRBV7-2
CASGGDRYEQYF
TGTGCCTCGGGGGGGGACCGCTACGAGCAGTACTTC
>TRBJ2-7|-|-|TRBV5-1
CASSGDLDTGELYF
TGCGCCAGCAGCGGGGACCTGGACACCGGGGAGCTGTACTTC
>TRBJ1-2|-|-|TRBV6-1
CASSEAPAANYGYTF
TGTGCCAGCAGTGAAGCGCCCGCGGCTAACTATGGCTACACCTTC
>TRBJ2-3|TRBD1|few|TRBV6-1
CARSEGGTGGTDTQYF
TGTGCCCGCAGTGAAGGTGGGACAGGGGGCACAGATACGCAGTATTTT
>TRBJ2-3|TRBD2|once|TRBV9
CASRPGLAGANTQYF
TGTGCCAGCAGACCGGGACTAGCGGGAGCAAATACGCAGTATTTT
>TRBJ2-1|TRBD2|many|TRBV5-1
CASSARLAGGTGNEQFF
TGCGCCAGCAGCGCCCGACTAGCGGGGGGGACTGGCAATGAGCAGTTCTTC
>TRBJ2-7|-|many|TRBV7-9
CASSLSLTGDSYEQYF
TGTGCCAGCAGCTTATCTTTAACAGGAGACTCCTACGAGCAGTACTTC
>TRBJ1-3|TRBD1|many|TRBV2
CASMTGGIGNTIYF
TGTGCCAGCATGACAGGGGGCATTGGAAACACCATATATTTT